This T cell receptor beta chain was sequenced during a study of cytomegalovirus exposure and HLA in healthy donors. The V and J ends lost 4 bases and 6 bases, in that order; junction bases with no gene match: 6. CDR3 size: 15 residues. CDR1 and CDR2 (germline): SGDLS, YYNGEE. This clone appeared a single time. Here immunoSEQ multiplex PCR was the method, and the copy in TCRdb shows in-frame clones only, minus some. The table includes roughly 120,000 clones, 70% to 90% detected once. The chain is built from TRBV9 and TRBJ1-4, with 10 bases aligning to TRBD1. The receptor's source is a woman between 25 and 40 years old in good health and CMV-seronegative. The source material was PBMCs. The CDR3 loop is CASSRGTGEDEKLFF. CDR3 coding DNA: TGTGCCAGCAGCAGGGGGACAGGGGAGGATGAAAAACTGTTTTTT.